This TCR beta chain was identified during a study of long-term antiretroviral therapy in people with HIV. The run of the v3.0 immunoSEQ assay was at survey level. Some clones are missing from TCRdb's copy, which holds only in-frame ones; the method was immunoSEQ multiplex PCR. Among roughly 10,000 clones, around 82% were seen once, and the ten largest hold about 18%. HIV-positive participants all received treatment in the United States. Germline V lookup: CDR1 SGHDT, CDR2 YYEEEE. This CDR3 contains 14 residues. The V end lost 2 bases, the J end lost 9 bases, and 15 bases lay between the germline ends.

The chain carries TRBV5-6 and TRBJ1-5, with a tentative D call TRBD1 (6 bases). This clonotype originated in a man between 40 and 49 years old with HIV. This material consisted of unsorted PBMCs, taken 1.8 years after starting antiretroviral therapy. The CDR3 is CASSLRAGGRPQHF. The CDR3 DNA reads TGTGCCAGCAGCTTAAGGGCGGGGGGGCGGCCCCAGCATTTT.